This is a list of T cell receptor beta chains from one sample in a study of blood T cell repertoires in COVID-19. Method: immunoSEQ multiplex PCR; TCRdb's copy keeps in-frame clones and lacks some. Of 120,000 or so clones detected, approximately 80% appear once; the ten largest clones hold about 4%. The sample taken for sequencing was peripheral blood. These receptors all come from a woman in her fifties or sixties with acute or convalescent COVID-19. CDR3s include the opening cysteine and the closing phenylalanine or tryptophan. A D gene is named only where the DNA matches it firmly. Expanded clones are given a class, and other clones once, few, many or no size at all.

D gene: .
CDR3 length: 15
J gene: TRBJ2-1
clone size: .
V gene: TRBV18
CDR3 protein: CASSPERTGNNEQFF
CDR3 DNA: TGTGCCAGCTCACCAGAGAGGACTGGGAACAATGAGCAGTTCTTC

D gene: TRBD2
CDR3 length: 14
J gene: TRBJ2-5
clone size: .
V gene: TRBV7-2
CDR3 protein: CASGLAGAQETQYF
CDR3 DNA: TGTGCCAGCGGACTAGCGGGGGCCCAAGAGACCCAGTACTTC

D gene: TRBD2
CDR3 length: 14
J gene: TRBJ2-1
clone size: .
V gene: TRBV5-1
CDR3 protein: CASSSGLAVNEQFF
CDR3 DNA: TGCGCCAGCAGTTCCGGACTAGCGGTCAATGAGCAGTTCTTC

D gene: .
CDR3 length: 13
J gene: TRBJ2-7
clone size: .
V gene: TRBV12-3/TRBV12-4
CDR3 protein: CASSLRHIYEQYF
CDR3 DNA: TGTGCCAGCAGTTTACGACACATCTACGAGCAGTACTTC

D gene: .
CDR3 length: 15
J gene: TRBJ1-5
clone size: .
V gene: TRBV28
CDR3 protein: CASSFHSGQNQPQHF
CDR3 DNA: TGTGCCAGCAGTTTCCACTCTGGACAGAATCAGCCCCAGCATTTT

D gene: TRBD2
CDR3 length: 12
J gene: TRBJ2-1
clone size: .
V gene: TRBV9
CDR3 protein: CASSSSGGPRVF
CDR3 DNA: TGTGCCAGCAGCTCTAGCGGGGGACCGAGGGTCTTC

D gene: TRBD1
CDR3 length: 19
J gene: TRBJ1-6
clone size: .
V gene: TRBV5-1
CDR3 protein: CASSLQDRVGSSYNSPLHF
CDR3 DNA: TGCGCCAGCAGCCTACAGGACAGGGTGGGAAGCTCCTATAATTCACCCCTCCACTTT

D gene: TRBD1
CDR3 length: 15
J gene: TRBJ1-1
clone size: .
V gene: TRBV7-3
CDR3 protein: CASSVEGQGVTEAFF
CDR3 DNA: TGTGCCAGCAGCGTCGAGGGACAGGGGGTCACTGAAGCTTTCTTT

D gene: TRBD1
CDR3 length: 18
J gene: TRBJ1-1
clone size: .
V gene: TRBV7-9
CDR3 protein: CASSLRDRAGKPNTEAFF
CDR3 DNA: TGTGCCAGCAGCTTAAGAGACAGGGCTGGGAAACCGAACACTGAAGCTTTCTTT

D gene: .
CDR3 length: 16
J gene: TRBJ2-3
clone size: .
V gene: TRBV24-1
CDR3 protein: CATSDPAAASTDTQYF
CDR3 DNA: TGTGCCACCAGTGATCCCGCGGCAGCTAGCACAGATACGCAGTATTTT

D gene: .
CDR3 length: 15
J gene: TRBJ1-5
clone size: .
V gene: TRBV19
CDR3 protein: CASSIGTSSNQPQHF
CDR3 DNA: TGTGCCAGTAGTATAGGGACATCGAGCAATCAGCCCCAGCATTTT

D gene: .
CDR3 length: 14
J gene: TRBJ1-6
clone size: once
V gene: TRBV28
CDR3 protein: CATLETGFNSPLHF
CDR3 DNA: TGTGCCACCTTAGAGACAGGATTTAATTCACCCCTCCACTTT

D gene: TRBD1
CDR3 length: 14
J gene: TRBJ1-1
clone size: .
V gene: TRBV10-3
CDR3 protein: CAISAFDRGTEAFF
CDR3 DNA: TGTGCCATCAGTGCATTTGACAGGGGCACTGAAGCTTTCTTT

D gene: TRBD2
CDR3 length: 16
J gene: TRBJ2-1
clone size: .
V gene: TRBV29-1
CDR3 protein: CSVAYGLAGVNNEQFF
CDR3 DNA: TGCAGCGTTGCCTATGGACTAGCGGGTGTAAACAATGAGCAGTTCTTC

D gene: .
CDR3 length: 17
J gene: TRBJ2-1
clone size: .
V gene: TRBV28
CDR3 protein: CASSPTSGHETFNEQFF
CDR3 DNA: TGTGCCAGCAGTCCAACCTCGGGACACGAGACCTTCAATGAGCAGTTCTTC

D gene: TRBD1
CDR3 length: 12
J gene: TRBJ1-1
clone size: .
V gene: TRBV11-2
CDR3 protein: CASSTGDTEAFF
CDR3 DNA: TGTGCCAGCAGCACAGGGGACACTGAAGCTTTCTTT

D gene: .
CDR3 length: 14
J gene: TRBJ1-2
clone size: .
V gene: TRBV19
CDR3 protein: CASSIWQYPYGYTF
CDR3 DNA: TGTGCCAGTAGTATATGGCAGTACCCTTATGGCTACACCTTC

D gene: .
CDR3 length: 15
J gene: TRBJ1-5
clone size: .
V gene: TRBV21-1
CDR3 protein: CASSKGQGGNQPQHF
CDR3 DNA: TGTGCCAGCAGCAAGGGACAGGGCGGCAATCAGCCCCAGCATTTT

D gene: .
CDR3 length: 16
J gene: TRBJ1-4
clone size: .
V gene: TRBV15
CDR3 protein: CATSREYGQSNEKLFF
CDR3 DNA: TGTGCCACCAGCAGAGAGTATGGGCAGAGTAATGAAAAACTGTTTTTT

D gene: .
CDR3 length: 14
J gene: TRBJ2-3
clone size: .
V gene: TRBV9
CDR3 protein: CASSRQSFTDTQYF
CDR3 DNA: TGTGCCAGCAGCCGACAGTCTTTCACAGATACGCAGTATTTT

D gene: TRBD1
CDR3 length: 15
J gene: TRBJ1-2
clone size: few
V gene: TRBV18
CDR3 protein: CASSPATGSNYGYTF
CDR3 DNA: TGTGCCAGCTCACCAGCGACAGGGAGTAACTATGGCTACACCTTC

D gene: .
CDR3 length: 14
J gene: TRBJ2-2
clone size: .
V gene: TRBV6-5
CDR3 protein: CASTPGANTGELFF
CDR3 DNA: TGTGCCAGCACCCCGGGGGCGAACACCGGGGAGCTGTTTTTT

D gene: .
CDR3 length: 13
J gene: TRBJ1-6
clone size: once
V gene: TRBV30
CDR3 protein: CAWSPGVNSPLHF
CDR3 DNA: TGTGCCTGGAGCCCGGGGGTCAATTCACCCCTCCACTTT

D gene: TRBD1
CDR3 length: 13
J gene: TRBJ2-7
clone size: .
V gene: TRBV2
CDR3 protein: CASSRQGGYEQYF
CDR3 DNA: TGTGCCAGCAGTAGACAGGGGGGATACGAGCAGTACTTC

D gene: TRBD1
CDR3 length: 14
J gene: TRBJ2-3
clone size: .
V gene: TRBV6-5
CDR3 protein: CASSTGTVPDTQYF
CDR3 DNA: TGTGCCAGCAGTACTGGGACAGTCCCAGATACGCAGTATTTT

D gene: .
CDR3 length: 12
J gene: TRBJ1-1
clone size: .
V gene: TRBV6-1
CDR3 protein: CASSYNRIEAFF
CDR3 DNA: TGTGCCAGCAGTTATAACAGGATTGAAGCTTTCTTT

D gene: .
CDR3 length: 14
J gene: TRBJ1-4
clone size: .
V gene: TRBV19
CDR3 protein: CASRKGGSNEKLFF
CDR3 DNA: TGTGCCAGTAGGAAGGGTGGGAGTAATGAAAAACTGTTTTTT

D gene: .
CDR3 length: 14
J gene: TRBJ2-7
clone size: .
V gene: TRBV19
CDR3 protein: CASSIVGASDEQYF
CDR3 DNA: TGTGCCAGTAGTATAGTAGGGGCATCGGACGAGCAGTACTTC

D gene: TRBD1
CDR3 length: 14
J gene: TRBJ2-7
clone size: few
V gene: TRBV7-3
CDR3 protein: CASSPGQESYEQYF
CDR3 DNA: TGTGCCAGCAGCCCGGGACAGGAAAGTTACGAGCAGTACTTC

D gene: TRBD1
CDR3 length: 16
J gene: TRBJ2-7
clone size: .
V gene: TRBV11-2
CDR3 protein: CASSLSTGGGHYEQYF
CDR3 DNA: TGTGCCAGCAGCTTATCCACAGGGGGCGGACACTACGAGCAGTACTTC

D gene: .
CDR3 length: 15
J gene: TRBJ1-6
clone size: once
V gene: TRBV2
CDR3 protein: CASSAERKAGSPLHF
CDR3 DNA: TGTGCCAGCAGTGCCGAGAGGAAAGCGGGTTCACCCCTCCACTTT

D gene: .
CDR3 length: 14
J gene: TRBJ2-2
clone size: .
V gene: TRBV6-5
CDR3 protein: CASNGGAHTGELFF
CDR3 DNA: TGTGCCAGCAACGGGGGAGCGCACACCGGGGAGCTGTTTTTT

D gene: TRBD2
CDR3 length: 14
J gene: TRBJ2-7
clone size: .
V gene: TRBV6-5
CDR3 protein: CASLLAGLHYEQYF
CDR3 DNA: TGTGCCAGTTTACTAGCGGGGCTTCACTACGAGCAGTACTTC

D gene: TRBD1
CDR3 length: 13
J gene: TRBJ2-3
clone size: .
V gene: TRBV6-5
CDR3 protein: CASRGQARDTQYF
CDR3 DNA: TGTGCCAGCAGAGGACAGGCCAGAGATACGCAGTATTTT

D gene: TRBD1
CDR3 length: 14
J gene: TRBJ1-2
clone size: .
V gene: TRBV10-3
CDR3 protein: CAISETGGEDGYTF
CDR3 DNA: TGTGCCATCAGTGAGACAGGGGGAGAGGATGGCTACACCTTC

D gene: .
CDR3 length: 12
J gene: TRBJ1-6
clone size: .
V gene: TRBV6-5
CDR3 protein: CASSYMSSPLHF
CDR3 DNA: TGTGCCAGCAGTTATATGAGTTCACCCCTCCACTTT

D gene: TRBD2
CDR3 length: 11
J gene: TRBJ2-5
clone size: few
V gene: TRBV20-1
CDR3 protein: CSGTSRETQYF
CDR3 DNA: TGCAGTGGGACTAGTAGGGAGACCCAGTACTTC

D gene: .
CDR3 length: 16
J gene: TRBJ2-3
clone size: .
V gene: TRBV5-1
CDR3 protein: CASSLDSGVRTDTQYF
CDR3 DNA: TGCGCCAGCAGCTTGGATTCCGGGGTCCGCACAGATACGCAGTATTTT

D gene: TRBD1
CDR3 length: 15
J gene: TRBJ1-3
clone size: .
V gene: TRBV29-1
CDR3 protein: CSVARQGASGNTIYF
CDR3 DNA: TGCAGCGTGGCAAGACAGGGGGCCAGTGGAAACACCATATATTTT

D gene: .
CDR3 length: 14
J gene: TRBJ1-2
clone size: .
V gene: TRBV9
CDR3 protein: CASSVAIEAYGYTF
CDR3 DNA: TGTGCCAGCAGCGTAGCTATCGAAGCCTATGGCTACACCTTC

D gene: .
CDR3 length: 15
J gene: TRBJ1-5
clone size: .
V gene: TRBV12-2
CDR3 protein: CASRQPEHSNQPQHF
CDR3 DNA: TGTGCAAGTCGCCAACCGGAGCACAGCAATCAGCCCCAGCATTTT

D gene: TRBD1
CDR3 length: 14
J gene: TRBJ1-2
clone size: once
V gene: TRBV5-4
CDR3 protein: CASSLGTGNYGYTF
CDR3 DNA: TGTGCCAGCAGCTTGGGGACAGGGAACTATGGCTACACCTTC

D gene: TRBD1
CDR3 length: 16
J gene: TRBJ1-2
clone size: .
V gene: TRBV19
CDR3 protein: CASNGQGPRFNYGYTF
CDR3 DNA: TGTGCCAGCAACGGACAGGGGCCACGGTTCAACTATGGCTACACCTTC

D gene: .
CDR3 length: 12
J gene: TRBJ1-6
clone size: .
V gene: TRBV6-2/TRBV6-3
CDR3 protein: CASSYPGGALHF
CDR3 DNA: TGTGCCAGCAGTTACCCCGGGGGGGCCCTCCACTTT

D gene: .
CDR3 length: 14
J gene: TRBJ1-1
clone size: .
V gene: TRBV5-6
CDR3 protein: CASSLEQVNTEAFF
CDR3 DNA: TGTGCCAGCAGCTTGGAGCAGGTGAACACTGAAGCTTTCTTT

D gene: .
CDR3 length: 15
J gene: TRBJ1-2
clone size: .
V gene: TRBV5-1
CDR3 protein: CASSFLGGAMYGYTF
CDR3 DNA: TGCGCCAGCAGCTTTTTAGGGGGGGCAATGTATGGCTACACCTTC

D gene: TRBD2
CDR3 length: 13
J gene: TRBJ2-5
clone size: once
V gene: TRBV19
CDR3 protein: CASSISGRETQYF
CDR3 DNA: TGTGCCAGTAGTATTAGCGGGAGGGAGACCCAGTACTTC

D gene: .
CDR3 length: 14
J gene: TRBJ2-1
clone size: .
V gene: TRBV5-1
CDR3 protein: CASSYPAGNNEQFF
CDR3 DNA: TGCGCCAGCAGCTATCCGGCAGGTAACAATGAGCAGTTCTTC

D gene: .
CDR3 length: 16
J gene: TRBJ2-1
clone size: .
V gene: TRBV5-5
CDR3 protein: CASSTIPSLSGNEQFF
CDR3 DNA: TGTGCCAGCAGCACCATCCCAAGTCTATCTGGCAATGAGCAGTTCTTC

D gene: .
CDR3 length: 14
J gene: TRBJ2-3
clone size: .
V gene: TRBV4-1
CDR3 protein: CASTKGARSDTQYF
CDR3 DNA: TGCGCCAGCACGAAAGGGGCCCGCTCAGATACGCAGTATTTT

D gene: TRBD2
CDR3 length: 17
J gene: TRBJ2-5
clone size: .
V gene: TRBV15
CDR3 protein: CATSRDWGSGAQETQYF
CDR3 DNA: TGTGCCACCAGCAGAGATTGGGGTAGCGGGGCCCAAGAGACCCAGTACTTC